A single sample is the source of the 17 T cell receptor beta chains below, sequenced in a study of shared clonotypes between healthy human individuals. TCRdb's table, derived via immunoSEQ multiplex PCR, lists solely in-frame clones and lacks some. The sample holds 2 million to 2.5 million clones, over 85% seen once. The sample taken for sequencing was naive CD4+ T cells from PBMCs. Regarding subset: CD45RA+ positively selected. The source is a young man in good health. Some clones in this sample may be carry-over from other donors' samples.

A remark on this clone: Other DNA sequences in the sample encode the same CDR3. The chain carries TRBV20-1 and TRBJ2-3; D is unresolved. Germline-derived CDR1 and CDR2 are DFQATT and SNEGSKA (reference sequence). Trimming stripped 7 bases from V and 3 bases from J, with 8 bases between. This CDR3 has 11 residues. The CDR3: CSGGRTDTQYF. The CDR3 region has the DNA TGCAGTGGCGGTAGGACAGATACGCAGTATTTT.

Of note for this clone: Other DNA sequences in the same sample also yield this CDR3. The rearrangement uses TRBV2 and TRBJ2-7; TRBD2 aligns across 10 bases. The J segment lost 2 bases and the V segment lost 4 bases, leaving 2 bases of the junction unmatched. The CDR3 is made up of 14 amino acids. The germline V gene encodes CDR1 SNHLY and CDR2 FYNNEI. The CDR3 sequence: CASSVAGGPYEQYF. Written as DNA, the CDR3 is TGTGCCAGCAGTGTAGCGGGAGGCCCCTACGAGCAGTACTTC.

The chain employs TRBV5-4 and TRBJ2-7; unclear D gene. Trimming stripped 0 bases from V and 0 bases from J, with 10 bases between. The CDR3 is made up of 15 amino acids. Per germline, CDR1 SGHNT and CDR2 YYREEE (reference sequence). The CDR3 nucleotides read TGTGCCAGCAGCTTGGGGTCAACCAGCTCCTACGAGCAGTACTTC. This encodes CASSLGSTSSYEQYF. Full variable domain (outside the CDR3, taken from reference TRBV5-4 and TRBJ2-7): ETGVTQSPTHLIKTRGQQVTLRCSSQSGHNTVSWYQQALGQGPQFIFQYYREEENGRGNFPPRFSGLQFPNYSSELNVNALELDDSALYLCASSLGSTSSYEQYFGPGTRLTVT.

About this clone itself: Different DNA sequences within this sample yield the same CDR3. CDR3 sequence: CASSPSGTYNEQFF. The CDR3, as DNA: TGTGCCAGCAGTCCTAGCGGGACCTACAATGAGCAGTTCTTC. The chain combines TRBV27 with TRBJ2-1, with 9 bases lining up with TRBD2. This CDR3 comprises 14 residues. The germline gives CDR1 MNHEY, CDR2 SMNVEV (reference sequence). V shed 5 bases, J shed 2 bases, and the junction held 1 base outside the gene matches.

Notes on this clone: The same CDR3 can be traced to other DNA sequences in this sample. The chain joins TRBV7-9 to TRBJ2-7; 11 bases agree with TRBD1. This CDR3 is 14 amino acids long. Germline assignment: CDR1 SEHNR and CDR2 FQNEAQ (reference sequence). V lost 5 bases to trimming and J lost 3 bases; unmatched junction nucleotides: 3. The CDR3 loop is CASSLGQGDYEQYF. CDR3 coding DNA: TGTGCCAGCAGCCTGGGACAGGGGGACTACGAGCAGTACTTC.

As regards this clone: Other DNA sequences in this sample translate to the same CDR3. The V call is TRBV20-1, the J call TRBJ2-1; TRBD1 might be the D (6 bases). V lost 3 bases and J 7 bases, leaving 7 bases between the germline ends. The length of the CDR3 is 11 residues. CDR1 is DFQATT, CDR2 SNEGSKA, per germline (reference sequence). The CDR3 region has the DNA TGCAGTGCTAGTGGGACAAATGAGCAGTTCTTC. It specifies CSASGTNEQFF.

This chain uses TRBV5-1 with TRBJ1-2; a weak D match, TRBD1 (5 bases). V was trimmed by 3 bases and J by 4 bases, leaving 7 bases between them. The CDR3 extends over 12 amino acids. Germline CDR1 is SGHRS and CDR2 is YFSETQ. The CDR3 sequence is CASSWDLYGYTF. As DNA, the CDR3 is TGCGCCAGCAGCTGGGACCTCTATGGCTACACCTTC.

Of note for this clone: A read error may produce the germline difference seen at one junction end. The rearrangement links TRBV9 to TRBJ2-1; no clear D. The CDR3 spans 14 residues. Germline V lookup: CDR1 SGDLS, CDR2 YYNGEE. The CDR3 reads CASSTVAAYNEQFF. The CDR3 nucleotides are TGTGCCAGCAGCACGGTGGCGGCCTATAATGAGCAGTTCTTC.

V usage is TRBV9 and J usage is TRBJ2-1, with 7 bases lining up with TRBD1. The CDR3 runs to 16 residues. Germline CDR1 reads SGDLS; CDR2 reads YYNGEE. V gave up 0 bases and J gave up 3 bases; unmatched junction bases: 6. As DNA, the CDR3 is TGTGCCAGCAGCGTAGACCCCGGGACAGACTACAATGAGCAGTTCTTC. Amino acid sequence: CASSVDPGTDYNEQFF.

Comments on this clone: In the same sample, other DNA sequences code for this CDR3. This chain joins TRBV7-2 and TRBJ2-7, with TRBD2 identical over 10 bases. The trim removed 4 bases at V and 0 bases at J, leaving 3 bases unmatched. CDR3 length equals 15 residues. Germline V lookup: CDR1 SGHTA, CDR2 FQGNSA. The CDR3 DNA is TGTGCCAGCAGCTCCAGACTAGCGGGCTCCTACGAGCAGTACTTC. It encodes CASSSRLAGSYEQYF.

The chain recombines TRBV7-9 with TRBJ2-2; 7 bases line up with TRBD2. CDR3 length: 18 residues. Germline CDR1 reads SEHNR; CDR2 reads FQNEAQ (reference sequence). With 7 bases clipped from V and 3 bases from J, the junction kept 17 bases outside the gene matches. CDR3 nucleotides: TGTGCCAGCACCCAGCCGGGGTGGGAGGGCCTAGACACCGGGGAGCTGTTTTTT. Protein product: CASTQPGWEGLDTGELFF.

The rearrangement links TRBV27 to TRBJ2-2; D possibly corresponds to TRBD1 (5 bases). CDR1 MNHEY and CDR2 SMNVEV come from the germline V gene (reference sequence). This CDR3 comprises 15 residues. Trimming took 5 bases from V and 4 from J, leaving 14 bases between them. The chain's CDR3 is CASSARTGITGELFF. The DNA of the CDR3 is TGTGCCAGCAGTGCACGAACAGGTATCACCGGGGAGCTGTTTTTT.

This clone has just one count. The CDR3 protein is CASSLGLAGVSEQFF. The CDR3 nucleotides are TGTGCCAGCAGTTTGGGACTAGCGGGAGTCAGTGAGCAGTTCTTC. This chain uses TRBV6-5 with TRBJ2-1; 14 bases match TRBD2. The CDR3 is 15 residues long. V was pared by 4 bases and J by 9 bases, with 5 bases of the junction left unmatched. The germline V gene has CDR1 MNHEY and CDR2 SVGAGI.

This chain connects TRBV27 to TRBJ2-1; D is undetermined. Trimming took off 5 bases at V and 0 bases at J, with 11 bases between the two ends. The V gene's germline CDR1 is MNHEY and CDR2 SMNVEV (reference sequence). CDR3 length: 15 residues. CDR3 coding DNA: TGTGCCAGCAGTCCATCCCTTAGCTCCTACAATGAGCAGTTCTTC. Residues: CASSPSLSSYNEQFF.

A single count supports this clone. The chain links TRBV7-3 to TRBJ1-1; tentatively, D is TRBD1 (5 bases). The germline V gene has CDR1 SGHTA and CDR2 FQGTGA. Trimming stripped 5 bases from V and 2 bases from J, with 21 bases between. The CDR3 is 17 amino acids. Here the CDR3 reads CASSHPGQGIGNTEAFF. The CDR3 bases are TGTGCCAGCAGCCATCCAGGGCAGGGAATCGGAAACACTGAAGCTTTCTTT.

This sequence joins TRBV7-2 and TRBJ1-4; D unclear. Germline V CDR1 and CDR2: SGHTA, FQGNSA. The CDR3 runs to 14 residues. The V and J ends lost 3 bases and 3 bases respectively, with 8 bases between them. In DNA form, the CDR3 reads TGTGCCAGCAGCTTTATGGCTGCTAATGAAAAACTGTTTTTT. It codes for CASSFMAANEKLFF.

The rearrangement joins TRBV5-1 to TRBJ2-5; D possibly corresponds to TRBD2 (6 bases). Germline V gene lookup returns CDR1 SGHRS and CDR2 YFSETQ. The CDR3 extends over 17 amino acids. Trimming stripped 0 bases from V and 1 base from J, with 16 bases between. The CDR3 DNA sequence: TGCGCCAGCAGCTTGGCCCGGGACTCAAGGGCCCAAGAGACCCAGTACTTC. Protein: CASSLARDSRAQETQYF.